This T cell receptor (beta chain) appears in the sequencing data of a study of read filtering for tumor transcriptome and immune sequencing. V gave up 0 bases and J gave up 1 base, with 5 bases separating them. The CDR3 is 14 residues long. Germline CDR1 reads LNHDA; CDR2 reads SQIVND (reference sequence). Study-wide findings and caveats: Single-read clonotypes: about 81.9% of IR-seq clonotypes (around 3.6% of reads), 74.6% of RNA-seq clonotypes (roughly 49% of reads).

The table lists this clonotype with a few counts. Its matching antigen is unknown. The library was built from around 0.4 ug RNA with molecular barcoded adaptors for alpha/delta and beta/gamma chains. MiXCR, run by TCRdb on the reads, gives a single entry per CDR3 protein. This table has around 65,000 distinct CDR3 sequences, roughly 19% appearing once. This sequence was found in a donor at least 40 years old with multiple myeloma. Sequenced input: a population of CD138-negative cells sorted from bone marrow. The gene calls are TRBV19 and TRBJ2-3; D remains ambiguous. The CDR3 region has the DNA TGTGCCAGTAGTATAGAGGGCCGCACAGATACGCAGTATTTT. Protein product: CASSIEGRTDTQYF.